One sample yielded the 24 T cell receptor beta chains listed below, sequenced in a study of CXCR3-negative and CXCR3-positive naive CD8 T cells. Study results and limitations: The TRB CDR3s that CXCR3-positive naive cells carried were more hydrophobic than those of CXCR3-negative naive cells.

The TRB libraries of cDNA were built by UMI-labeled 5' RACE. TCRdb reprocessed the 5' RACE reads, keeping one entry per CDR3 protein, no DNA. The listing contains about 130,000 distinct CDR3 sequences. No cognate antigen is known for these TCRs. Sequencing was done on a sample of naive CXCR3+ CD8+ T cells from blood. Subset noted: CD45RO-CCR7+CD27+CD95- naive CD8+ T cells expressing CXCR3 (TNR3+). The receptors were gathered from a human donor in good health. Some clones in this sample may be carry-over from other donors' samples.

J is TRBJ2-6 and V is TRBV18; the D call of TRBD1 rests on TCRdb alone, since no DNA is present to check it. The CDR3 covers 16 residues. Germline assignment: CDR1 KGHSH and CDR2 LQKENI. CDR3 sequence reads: CASSPNRGAGANVLTF.

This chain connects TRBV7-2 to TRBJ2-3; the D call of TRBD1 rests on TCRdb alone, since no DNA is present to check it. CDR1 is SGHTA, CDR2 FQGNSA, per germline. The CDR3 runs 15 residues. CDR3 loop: CASSSRDRDTDTQYF.

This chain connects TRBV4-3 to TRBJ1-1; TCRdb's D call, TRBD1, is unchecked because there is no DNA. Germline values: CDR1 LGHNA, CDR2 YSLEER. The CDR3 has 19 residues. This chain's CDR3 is CASSQDLRDSLNLWTEAFF.

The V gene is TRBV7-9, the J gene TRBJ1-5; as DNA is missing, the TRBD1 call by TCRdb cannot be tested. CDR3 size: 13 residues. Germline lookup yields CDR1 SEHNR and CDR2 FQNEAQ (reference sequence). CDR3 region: CASSIGTGWAQHF.

CDR3 in amino acids: CSARDQLAENTGELFF. This chain links TRBV20-1 with TRBJ2-2. The CDR3 has 16 residues. Germline V gene lookup returns CDR1 DFQATT and CDR2 SNEGSKA (reference sequence).

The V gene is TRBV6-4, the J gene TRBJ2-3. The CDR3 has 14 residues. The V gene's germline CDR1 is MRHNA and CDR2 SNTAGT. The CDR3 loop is CASSASDGTDTQYF.

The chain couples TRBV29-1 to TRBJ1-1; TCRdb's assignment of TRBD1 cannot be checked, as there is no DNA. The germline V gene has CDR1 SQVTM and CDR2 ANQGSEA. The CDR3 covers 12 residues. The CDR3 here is CSVGTLNTEAFF. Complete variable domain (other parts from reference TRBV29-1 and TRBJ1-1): SAVISQKPSRDICQRGTSLTIQCQVDSQVTMMFWYRQQPGQSLTLIATANQGSEATYESGFVIDKFPISRPNLTFSTLTVSNMSPEDSSIYLCSVGTLNTEAFFGQGTRLTVV.

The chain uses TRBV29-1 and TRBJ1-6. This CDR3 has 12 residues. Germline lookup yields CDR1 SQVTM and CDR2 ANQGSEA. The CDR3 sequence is CSTAGSWDPLHF.

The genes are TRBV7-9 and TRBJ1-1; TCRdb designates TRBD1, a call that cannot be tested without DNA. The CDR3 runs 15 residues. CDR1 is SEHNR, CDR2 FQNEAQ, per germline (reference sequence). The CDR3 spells CASSSTRDRVTEAFF.

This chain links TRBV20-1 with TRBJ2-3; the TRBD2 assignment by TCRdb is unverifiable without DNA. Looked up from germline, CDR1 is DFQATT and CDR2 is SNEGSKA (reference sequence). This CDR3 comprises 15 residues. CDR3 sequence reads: CSARDPGLHTDTQYF.

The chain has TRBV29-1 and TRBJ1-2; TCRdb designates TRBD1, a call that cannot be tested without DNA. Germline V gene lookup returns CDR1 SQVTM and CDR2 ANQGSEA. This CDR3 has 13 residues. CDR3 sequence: CSVDGGRAEGYTF.

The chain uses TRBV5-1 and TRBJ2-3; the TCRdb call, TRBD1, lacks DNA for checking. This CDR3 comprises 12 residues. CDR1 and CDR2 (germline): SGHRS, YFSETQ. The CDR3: CASSPGRTQWYF.

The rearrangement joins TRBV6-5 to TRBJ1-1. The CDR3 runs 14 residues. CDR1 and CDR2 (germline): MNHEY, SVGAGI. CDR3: CASSYRHLNTEAFF.

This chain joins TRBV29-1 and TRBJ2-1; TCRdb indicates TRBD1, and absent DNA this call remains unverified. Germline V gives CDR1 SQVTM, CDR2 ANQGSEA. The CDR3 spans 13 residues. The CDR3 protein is CSVHLDLPGGQFF.

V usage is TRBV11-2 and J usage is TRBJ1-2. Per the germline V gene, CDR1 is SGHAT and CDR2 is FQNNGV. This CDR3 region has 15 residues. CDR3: CASSERLGSIYGYTF.

CDR3 protein: CASSPHGGGAGWYGYTF. The V and J genes are TRBV7-2 and TRBJ1-2. Germline V gene data show CDR1 as SGHTA and CDR2 as FQGNSA. The CDR3 is made up of 17 amino acids.

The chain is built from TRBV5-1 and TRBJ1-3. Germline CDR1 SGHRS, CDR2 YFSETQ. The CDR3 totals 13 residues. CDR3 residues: CASSSRPGNTIYF.

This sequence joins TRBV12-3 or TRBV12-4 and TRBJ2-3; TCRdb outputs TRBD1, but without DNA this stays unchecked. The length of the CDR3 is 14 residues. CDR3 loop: CASSLGGVGDTQYF.

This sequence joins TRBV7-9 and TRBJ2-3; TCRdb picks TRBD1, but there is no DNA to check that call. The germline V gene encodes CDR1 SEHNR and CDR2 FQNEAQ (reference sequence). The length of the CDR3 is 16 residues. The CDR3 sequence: CASSLAGAPRSDTQYF.

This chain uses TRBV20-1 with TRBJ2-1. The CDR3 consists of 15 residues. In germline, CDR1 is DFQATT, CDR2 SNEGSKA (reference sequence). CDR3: CSARDDLSSYNEQFF.

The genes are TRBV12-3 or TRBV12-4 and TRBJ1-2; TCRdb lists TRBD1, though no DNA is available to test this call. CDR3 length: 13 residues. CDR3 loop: CASSSPGQRGYTF.

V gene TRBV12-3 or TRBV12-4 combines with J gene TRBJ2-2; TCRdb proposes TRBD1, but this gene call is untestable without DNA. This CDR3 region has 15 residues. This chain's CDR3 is CASSPGQGNTGELFF.

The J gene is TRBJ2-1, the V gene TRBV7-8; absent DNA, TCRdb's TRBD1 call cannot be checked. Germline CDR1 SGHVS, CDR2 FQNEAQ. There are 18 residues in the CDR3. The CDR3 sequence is CANSSGGLPGQGLYEQFF.

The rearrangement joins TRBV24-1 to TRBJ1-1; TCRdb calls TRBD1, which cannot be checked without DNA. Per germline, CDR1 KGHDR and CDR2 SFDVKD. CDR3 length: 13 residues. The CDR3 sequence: CATSAPDSPEAFF.